This entry lists 21 T cell receptor beta chains sequenced from one sample in a study of T cell repertoires in cytomegalovirus infection. From the reads, TCRdb called clonotypes with MiXCR, one entry per CDR3 protein. The data show 350,000 to 550,000 distinct CDR3 sequences, with 25% to 40% seen just once and roughly 13% held by the top ten. The sample consisted of PBMCs. The source is a human donor in good health (CMV status not recorded). Some clones in this sample may be carry-over from other donors' samples.

The table lists this clonotype with many counts. The CDR3 protein is CASSLARDFAPETQYF. For the CDR3, the DNA is TGTGCCAGCAGCTTAGCGCGGGACTTCGCCCCAGAGACCCAGTACTTC. The chain couples TRBV7-2 to TRBJ2-5; possibly TRBD2 for D (6 bases). This CDR3 has 16 amino acids. Germline values: CDR1 SGHTA, CDR2 FQGNSA. With 0 bases removed from V and 4 bases from J, the gap between germline ends came to 15 bases.

This clonotype was counted a few times. The J gene is TRBJ1-3, the V gene TRBV20-1; D remains ambiguous. The V gene's germline CDR1 is DFQATT and CDR2 SNEGSKA (reference sequence). The CDR3 covers 13 residues. V shed 6 bases and J shed 4 bases, with 13 bases lying between them. CDR3: CSARTLNGNTIYF. The CDR3, as DNA: TGCAGTGCCCGGACCTTGAACGGAAACACCATATATTTT.

A word on this clonotype: No conserved phenylalanine or tryptophan is present at the end of the CDR3, so a read error is the likely explanation. The genes are TRBV12-3 or TRBV12-4 and TRBJ2-5; either TRBD1 or TRBD2 may fit D (6 bases each). This CDR3 is built from 15 residues. V lost 4 bases to trimming and J lost 2 bases, with 14 bases between them. As DNA, the CDR3 is TGTGCCAGCAGTTCGCGGGGACAACATCAAGAGACCCAGTACTTA. As protein: CASSSRGQHQETQYL.

About this clonotype itself: Germline and junction disagree at one end, which may indicate a read error. V gene TRBV7-6 combines with J gene TRBJ2-2; 7 bases line up with TRBD2. Germline loops: CDR1 SGHVS, CDR2 FNYEAQ. This CDR3 spans 16 amino acids. In DNA form, the CDR3 reads TGTGCCAGCAGCTTAGTCGGGGGGATTGTCACCGGGGCGCTGTTTTTT. Encoded protein: CASSLVGGIVTGALFF.

The rearrangement uses TRBV29-1 and TRBJ2-3; 11 bases agree with TRBD2. Per germline, CDR1 SQVTM and CDR2 ANQGSEA. The trim removed 6 bases at V and 4 bases at J, leaving 9 bases unmatched. The CDR3 sequence is 15 residues long. CDR3 residues: CSVPPPSGGSDTQYF. The DNA for the CDR3 is TGCAGCGTACCGCCGCCTAGCGGGGGGTCAGATACGCAGTATTTT.

This clonotype was seen repeatedly, ten times or more. The genes are TRBV7-2 and TRBJ2-5, with 7 bases matching TRBD1. The junction had 2 bases not matched to a gene; V was cut back by 0 bases and J by 1 base. This CDR3 is 15 amino acids long. Germline values: CDR1 SGHTA, CDR2 FQGNSA. The CDR3 DNA is TGTGCCAGCAGCTTAGCCGGGACAGTCCAAGAGACCCAGTACTTC. Its protein is CASSLAGTVQETQYF.

This clonotype was seen many times. The genes are TRBV2 and TRBJ2-1, with D maybe TRBD2 (7 bases). Germline-derived CDR1 and CDR2 are SNHLY and FYNNEI. V was trimmed by 8 bases and J by 8 bases, leaving 13 bases between them. The CDR3 totals 12 residues. CDR3 sequence: CASPGGGDEQFF. The CDR3 region has the DNA TGTGCCAGCCCTGGGGGGGGCGATGAGCAGTTCTTC.

The CDR3 loop reads CSVEDRNYEQYF. The CDR3 DNA reads TGCAGCGTTGAAGACAGAAACTACGAGCAGTACTTC. V usage is TRBV29-1 and J usage is TRBJ2-7; D is uncertain. V lost 0 bases and J 3 bases, leaving 6 bases between the germline ends. Germline V gives CDR1 SQVTM, CDR2 ANQGSEA. The CDR3 has 12 amino acids.

Regarding this clonotype: The CDR3 ends on some other residue instead of the conserved phenylalanine or tryptophan, so this is likely a read error. The CDR3 DNA follows: TGTGCCAGCAGTTTGACGGATACGCAGTATTCT. Protein sequence: CASSLTDTQYS. The chain recombines TRBV28 with TRBJ2-3; D is ambiguous. From germline, CDR1 is MDHEN and CDR2 SYDVKM. The CDR3 is 11 amino acids. V was pared by 3 bases and J by 6 bases, with 4 bases between.

This clonotype was observed a few times. V gene TRBV7-9 combines with J gene TRBJ2-3; 8 bases match TRBD1. Per germline, CDR1 SEHNR and CDR2 FQNEAQ (reference sequence). Germline trimming cut 8 bases from V and 0 bases from J; bases unmatched to any gene: 10. The CDR3 has 16 residues. CDR3 in amino acids: CASGKGQGTSTDTQYF. In DNA, the CDR3 is TGTGCCAGCGGAAAAGGACAGGGAACTAGCACAGATACGCAGTATTTT.

Notes on this clonotype: A read error may account for a junction end that differs from germline. The chain carries TRBV4-3 and TRBJ1-2; D unclear. This CDR3 is 15 amino acids long. The germline V gene encodes CDR1 LGHNA and CDR2 YSLEER. CDR3 nucleotide sequence: TGCGCCAGCAGCCAAGACCGAACAGTATACTATTGCTACACCTTC. Translation: CASSQDRTVYYCYTF.

This clonotype occurred a few times. V and J are TRBV6-8 and TRBJ1-2; TRBD1 agrees at 7 bases. V shed 0 bases, J shed 4 bases, and the junction held 8 bases outside the gene matches. CDR1 is MNHGY and CDR2 is SAAAGT in the germline V gene. This CDR3 has 16 residues. The CDR3 here is CASSYSAGGPSYGYTF. The DNA for the CDR3 is TGTGCCAGCAGTTACTCGGCAGGGGGGCCTAGCTATGGCTACACCTTC.

The V gene is TRBV11-2, the J gene TRBJ2-5; 8 bases fit TRBD2. The V and J ends lost 6 bases and 5 bases, in that order; junction bases with no gene match: 8. Germline CDR1 SGHAT, CDR2 FQNNGV. The CDR3 spans 14 residues. CDR3: CASRPGVAGETQYF. The CDR3 DNA reads as TGTGCCAGCAGACCAGGAGTAGCGGGGGAGACCCAGTACTTC.

The V call is TRBV7-4, the J call TRBJ1-1; D call uncertain. The CDR3 covers 15 residues. V was trimmed by 1 base and J by 5 bases, leaving 14 bases between them. Looked up from germline, CDR1 is SGHVT and CDR2 is SQSDAQ. Here the CDR3 reads CASSLEFNRETEAFF. The CDR3 DNA sequence: TGTGCCAGCAGCTTAGAATTTAATAGGGAGACTGAAGCTTTCTTT.

The rearrangement joins TRBV18 to TRBJ1-5; 10 positions match TRBD1. Trimming took 4 bases from V and 7 from J; bases not matched to a gene: 7. The CDR3 runs to 15 residues. CDR1 is KGHSH, CDR2 LQKENI, per germline. CDR3 sequence: CASSRGQGIEQPQHF. The CDR3 region has the DNA TGTGCCAGCTCACGGGGACAGGGGATTGAGCAGCCCCAGCATTTT.

About this clonotype itself: A much larger clone lies a single base off, so this may be a read error. The chain employs TRBV7-2 and TRBJ2-7; unclear D gene. CDR1 SGHTA and CDR2 FQGNSA come from the germline V gene. Trimming took off 2 bases at V and 5 bases at J, with 16 bases between the two ends. This CDR3 is 15 amino acids long. In DNA, the CDR3 is TGTGCCAGCAGCTTACGTGTTACTGTATTCGACGAGCAGTACTTC. This sequence encodes CASSLRVTVFDEQYF.

V usage is TRBV7-3 and J usage is TRBJ2-6; D not certain. CDR1 is SGHTA and CDR2 is FQGTGA in the germline V gene. CDR3 length equals 13 residues. Trimming removed 8 bases from V and 2 bases from J, with 7 bases in between. CDR3 coding DNA: TGTGCCAGCGGCAAAACTGGGGCCAACGTCCTGACTTTC. Protein: CASGKTGANVLTF.

This clonotype was recorded a few times. This chain connects TRBV7-2 to TRBJ2-3, with 8 nucleotides matching TRBD2. CDR1 is SGHTA and CDR2 is FQGNSA in the germline V gene. J was trimmed by 3 bases and V by 6 bases; bases with no gene match: 5. This CDR3 has 14 residues. CDR3 sequence: CASRERGRTDTQYF. The DNA of the CDR3 is TGTGCCAGCAGGGAGCGGGGGAGGACAGATACGCAGTATTTT.

This clonotype was picked up many times. The V and J genes are TRBV7-2 and TRBJ2-3; D perhaps matches TRBD2 (6 bases). V shed 2 bases and J shed 6 bases, with 15 bases lying between them. The CDR3 is 15 residues long. Germline values: CDR1 SGHTA, CDR2 FQGNSA. CDR3: CASSLRLGREDTQYF. CDR3 in DNA: TGTGCCAGCAGCTTAAGGCTAGGCCGGGAGGATACGCAGTATTTT.

The rearrangement uses TRBV28 and TRBJ1-6; D not resolved. Germline V lookup: CDR1 MDHEN, CDR2 SYDVKM. V lost 5 bases, J lost 3 bases, and 14 bases lay in between. There are 16 residues in the CDR3. Here the CDR3 reads CASSQSIPIYNSPLHF. CDR3 DNA: TGTGCCAGCAGTCAATCCATCCCCATCTATAATTCACCCCTCCACTTT.

V gene TRBV3-1 combines with J gene TRBJ1-4; 8 bases map to TRBD1. From germline, CDR1 is LGHDT and CDR2 YNNKEL (reference sequence). The length of the CDR3 is 15 residues. V trimming: 4 bases; J trimming: 5 bases; junction bases outside the gene matches: 6. The CDR3 here is CASSRTGTGNEKLFF. CDR3 DNA: TGTGCCAGCAGCCGTACCGGGACAGGAAATGAAAAACTGTTTTTT.